This T cell receptor (beta chain) was identified during a study of T cell clones after liver transplantation (dated by TCRdb to about 2019). As for the study more broadly: The samples were obtained from ITN030ST, a randomized trial that attempted immunosuppression withdrawal within 2 years after liver transplantation. Donor-reactive T cell clones were identified by TCRbeta sequencing after a pre-transplant mixed lymphocyte reaction and then tracked in post-transplant blood. As an antigen-independent comparator for the donor-reactive sequences, third party-reactive TCRbeta sequences from pre-transplant MLRs were identified as well. Of the eight recipients, a few were HCV-positive, while the remaining recipients had been transplanted for non-autoimmune, non-viral indications. The subjects received no induction therapy and were kept on standard immunosuppression until randomization at 12-24 months post-transplant. Tolerance meant complete immunosuppression withdrawal for at least one year without liver enzymes rising beyond twice the upper limit of normal. Blood samples were taken pre-transplant, pre-randomization before withdrawal, and post-randomization after full withdrawal or failed withdrawal. Of the 8 liver transplant recipients making up the studied cohort, 3 were classified as tolerant and 5 as non-tolerant. The study at large found these results: The conclusions were considered preliminary, being limited by small, heterogeneous patient numbers and non-standardized post-transplant time points. A greater decline was seen for donor-reactive sequences than for third party-reactive sequences, suggesting partial antigen-specific deletion unrelated to withdrawal success. Because no allograft tissue specimens were available, donor-reactive T cells may have migrated into the graft instead of being deleted. Low numbers of available donor cells limited the measurable donor-reactive repertoire in a couple of subjects. Circulating donor-reactive CD4 TCRbeta sequences fell significantly post-transplant in most of the 8 subjects, irrespective of tolerance or HCV status. When repertoire turnover was accounted for, significantly reduced detection of donor-reactive sequences was found in 7 of 8 subjects for CD4 and in 8 of 8 subjects for CD8.

A remark on this clone: Its antigen target is currently unknown. Base qualities were left out, and no much larger clone turns up one base away.

Unstimulated PBMCs, after thawing, were stained for CD3, CD4 and CD8 and then FACS-sorted into CD3+CD4+ and CD3+CD8+ populations. All 8 studied subjects were randomized to immunosuppression withdrawal. The Qiagen DNeasy Blood and Tissue Kit was used for genomic DNA isolation. High-throughput TCRbeta CDR3 sequencing of frozen genomic DNA was performed by immunoSEQ, with PCR amplification, mapping, bias correction and internal controls included. As for the authors' bioinformatics: Only productive rearrangements were retained, with each unique TCRbeta sequence defined by its CDR3 nucleotide sequence together with its V and J gene. Donor-reactive sequences required at least 5-fold expansion in CFSE-low cells versus unstimulated pre-transplant cells and at least 0.01% frequency. To ensure at least 90% detection power, minimum frequency thresholds were set for each subject based on that subject's lowest-template unstimulated sample. Jensen-Shannon divergence between the top 1000 TCRbeta sequences post- versus pre-transplant served as the measure of repertoire turnover. Two-sided Fisher's exact tests were used to test for changes in how often donor-reactive sequences were detected. Drawn from immuneACCESS, this table holds only the in-frame rearrangements with V and J called that TCRdb kept. Clones are partly lost; checked studies trace under half to an unresolved V gene and leave the rest unexplained. That table is the source of V, J and clone size, and D and trimming were worked out from the DNA. The sample profile shows roughly 80,000 clones; over 80% of them were found once. About 0.52% of the sample rests with the top ten.

Trimming takes 3 bases from V and 4 bases from J, and the germline ends sit 15 bases apart. According to the germline V gene (reference sequence), CDR1 reads LNHNV and CDR2 reads YYDKDF. The CDR3 starts with the cysteine, ends with the phenylalanine, and has 15 residues. The entry retains the CDR3 DNA only, 45 bases that are in frame from base 1. Sample: CD4+ T cells from blood, taken 45 to 46 months after liver transplant. This receptor was identified in a human patient who received a liver transplant. In patients who had a transplant, some T cells may come from the graft donor. The chain is assembled from TRBV15 and TRBJ1-2; the D gene is perhaps TRBD1, from 6 matching bases. Here the CDR3 is given as CATSSGGLGAYGYTF. The nucleotides are TGTGCCACCAGCAGCGGGGGCCTAGGAGCCTATGGCTACACCTTC.